A selection of T cell receptor beta chains follows, all from one sample in a study of cytomegalovirus exposure and HLA in healthy donors. The protocol was immunoSEQ multiplex PCR, while the TCRdb copy is restricted to in-frame clones and leaves out a portion. The table has around 150,000 clones, less than 90% seen once; the top ten hold 1.5%. Input material: PBMCs. These receptors all stem from a man in his forties or fifties in good health and CMV-seronegative. Both conserved end residues are part of each CDR3. A D gene is named only where the DNA matches it firmly. Only some rows state a clone size, as once, few, many or a class for expanded clones.

.,TRBJ1-1,.,TRBV4-1,CASSPIKGQGNTEAFF,TGCGCCAGCAGCCCGATTAAGGGGCAAGGCAACACTGAAGCTTTCTTT
.,TRBJ2-1,TRBD2,TRBV4-3,CASSHSLAGPYNEQFF,TGCGCCAGCAGCCATTCTCTAGCGGGACCCTACAATGAGCAGTTCTTC
few,TRBJ2-1,TRBD1,TRBV29-1,CSGGTGSDEQFF,TGCAGCGGGGGGACAGGGAGTGATGAGCAGTTCTTC
.,TRBJ2-5,.,TRBV7-9,CASSSHSETQYF,TGTGCCAGCAGCTCCCACAGTGAGACCCAGTACTTC
few,TRBJ2-5,TRBD2,TRBV30,CAWGGLAGGKETQYF,TGTGCCTGGGGGGGACTAGCGGGGGGCAAAGAGACCCAGTACTTC
.,TRBJ1-2,.,TRBV29-1,CSTQPDSSYGYTF,TGCAGCACCCAACCTGACAGCTCCTATGGCTACACCTTC
.,TRBJ2-1,TRBD2,TRBV6-1,CASIRSGGYNEQFF,TGTGCCAGCATCCGTAGCGGGGGTTACAATGAGCAGTTCTTC
.,TRBJ2-1,TRBD2,TRBV11-2,CASSSAGDYNEQFF,TGTGCCAGCAGCTCCGCGGGAGATTACAATGAGCAGTTCTTC
once,TRBJ2-5,TRBD1,TRBV11-2,CASSLVQGGETQYF,TGTGCCAGCAGCTTAGTACAGGGGGGAGAGACCCAGTACTTC
.,TRBJ1-4,TRBD1,TRBV9,CASSVEDRLAEKLFF,TGTGCCAGCAGCGTAGAGGACAGGTTGGCTGAAAAACTGTTTTTT
.,TRBJ2-2,TRBD2,TRBV6-6,CASILTSGAGELFF,TGTGCCAGCATACTGACTAGCGGTGCCGGGGAGCTGTTTTTT
few,TRBJ2-2,TRBD2,TRBV7-2,CASSSSRVAGANTGELFF,TGTGCCAGCAGCTCTAGTAGGGTAGCGGGCGCGAACACCGGGGAGCTGTTTTTT
.,TRBJ2-7,.,TRBV21-1,CASSKEGGLAGPRVAYEQYF,TGTGCCAGCAGCAAAGAAGGGGGACTAGCGGGACCCCGGGTGGCCTACGAGCAGTACTTC
.,TRBJ2-5,TRBD1,TRBV7-7,CASSSLGQKQETQYF,TGTGCTAGCAGCTCCCTGGGACAGAAACAAGAGACCCAGTACTTC
.,TRBJ2-5,.,TRBV6-5,CASSYSRVWGEETQYF,TGTGCCAGCAGTTACTCGAGGGTTTGGGGGGAAGAGACCCAGTACTTC
.,TRBJ2-3,.,TRBV19,CASSPPEGLRNTQYF,TGTGCCAGTAGTCCCCCCGAGGGTTTGAGGAATACGCAGTATTTT
.,TRBJ2-1,TRBD1,TRBV7-2,CASSLRGQGNNEQFF,TGTGCCAGCAGCTTACGTGGACAGGGCAACAATGAGCAGTTCTTC
.,TRBJ1-1,.,TRBV21-1,CASGPDSDTEAFF,TGTGCCAGCGGCCCCGACTCCGACACTGAAGCTTTCTTT
few,TRBJ2-5,.,TRBV7-8,CASSLPSETQYF,TGTGCCAGCAGCTTACCTTCGGAGACCCAGTACTTC
.,TRBJ2-6,.,TRBV7-9,CASSEQGSSGANVLTF,TGTGCCAGCAGCGAACAGGGCAGCTCTGGGGCCAACGTCCTGACTTTC
.,TRBJ2-5,.,TRBV27,CASSLDGETQYF,TGTGCCAGCAGTTTAGACGGGGAGACCCAGTACTTC
.,TRBJ2-1,TRBD1,TRBV28,CASSLTGDNEQFF,TGTGCCAGCAGTTTGACAGGGGACAATGAGCAGTTCTTC
.,TRBJ2-1,.,TRBV9,CASSPHPGENDNEQFF,TGTGCCAGCAGCCCTCACCCGGGAGAGAATGACAATGAGCAGTTCTTC
.,TRBJ2-7,.,TRBV5-1,CASSLDVGGPYEQYF,TGCGCCAGCAGCTTGGATGTAGGAGGGCCCTACGAGCAGTACTTC
.,TRBJ2-7,.,TRBV7-2,CASSFSGVSYEQYF,TGTGCCAGCAGCTTTTCCGGGGTCTCCTACGAGCAGTACTTC
.,TRBJ2-7,.,TRBV7-9,CASVPGLIAYEQYF,TGTGCCAGCGTCCCGGGACTTATAGCCTACGAGCAGTACTTC
.,TRBJ1-5,.,TRBV19,CASRTTGVRNQPQHF,TGTGCCAGTAGGACGACCGGGGTTCGGAATCAGCCCCAGCATTTT
.,TRBJ1-4,TRBD1,TRBV28,CASSRPAGTGGEKLFF,TGTGCCAGCAGCCGCCCGGCGGGGACAGGGGGTGAAAAACTGTTTTTT
.,TRBJ1-1,.,TRBV18,CASSRSQTSGRDNRDTEAFF,TGTGCCAGCTCACGGTCCCAGACTAGCGGGAGGGACAATAGGGACACTGAAGCTTTCTTT
.,TRBJ2-5,TRBD2,TRBV5-1,CASSLGLAGGQETQYF,TGCGCCAGCAGCCTGGGACTAGCGGGGGGGCAAGAGACCCAGTACTTC
.,TRBJ2-7,.,TRBV21-1,CASSMIAGTEGEQYF,TGTGCCAGCAGCATGATTGCGGGAACAGAAGGCGAGCAGTACTTC
few,TRBJ2-3,.,TRBV5-1,CAKRTVLSQYF,TGCGCCAAGCGTACCGTACTGTCGCAGTATTTT
.,TRBJ2-7,.,TRBV5-1,CASSLDRGLAYEQYF,TGCGCCAGCAGCTTGGATCGGGGTCTAGCCTACGAGCAGTACTTC
.,TRBJ2-5,TRBD2,TRBV9,CASSVGASGGYQETQYF,TGTGCCAGCAGCGTAGGGGCTAGCGGGGGGTACCAAGAGACCCAGTACTTC
.,TRBJ1-1,.,TRBV7-8,CASSLSGTEAFF,TGTGCCAGCAGCCTATCGGGCACTGAAGCTTTCTTT
.,TRBJ1-2,.,TRBV19,CASSPNSYGYTF,TGTGCCAGTAGTCCCAACAGCTATGGCTACACCTTC
.,TRBJ2-5,.,TRBV5-1,CASNRDNQETQYF,TGCGCCAGCAACAGGGACAACCAAGAGACCCAGTACTTC
.,TRBJ2-3,TRBD2,TRBV27,CASSPIAAPGGDTQYF,TGTGCCAGCAGTCCCATAGCGGCCCCGGGAGGGGATACGCAGTATTTT
once,TRBJ2-1,TRBD2,TRBV18,CASSPTPGLADVFTYNEQFF,TGTGCCAGCTCACCTACACCGGGACTAGCGGATGTCTTTACTTACAATGAGCAGTTCTTC